This TCR beta chain was identified during a study of beta chain features in type 1 diabetes. Broader study findings: Type 1 diabetes patients showed a moderate but significant shortening of TCRB CDR3s in all four CD4+ subsets. Naive, central memory and Treg TCRB repertoires seemed to resemble each other more closely in patients than they did in healthy donors. A pattern of fewer insertions and more deletions at VDJ junctions was seen in type 1 diabetes patients.

Sequenced material consisted of expressed TCRB transcripts (all of the isolated RNA was reverse transcribed). The protocol was immunoSEQ multiplex PCR, while the TCRdb copy is restricted to in-frame clones and leaves out a portion. The data hold approximately 150,000 clones, with 9% to 10% observed a single time. Points on this clone: Its cognate antigen is unknown.

V lost 2 bases and J lost 1; bases outside the gene matches: 11. Germline CDR1 MNHNS, CDR2 SASEGT. The CDR3 loop spans 17 amino acids. The chain joins TRBV6-1 to TRBJ2-7; 7 bases fit TRBD2. The TCR was taken from a woman aged 40-49 years in good health. The sequenced sample was central memory CD4+ T cells from blood. CDR3 DNA sequence: TGTGCCAGCAGTGAATTTGGTGGAGCGGGACTATCCTACGAGCAGTACTTC. This encodes CASSEFGGAGLSYEQYF.